Below, 27 T cell receptor beta chains from the same sample are listed, as sequenced in a study of T-cell reconstitution after alpha-beta-depleted transplantation in children. Construction of the TCRbeta library involved unique molecular identifiers. Via MiXCR, TCRdb re-called the PCR reads, giving one row per CDR3 protein. The sample includes approximately 290,000 distinct CDR3 sequences, roughly 12% of them seen just once. Sequences were derived from peripheral blood, sampled 180 days after TCRalphabeta/CD19-depleted stem cell transplant. Receptors were obtained from a male patient between 2 and 9 years old who had a stem cell transplant for chronic granulomatous disease, so the T cells may come from the graft donor.

The rearrangement links TRBV19 to TRBJ1-5; 7 bases match TRBD1. Trimming at V came to 5 bases and at J to 3 bases, leaving 10 bases not matched to a gene. CDR3 size: 16 residues. The germline gives CDR1 LNHDA, CDR2 SQIVND (reference sequence). CDR3 sequence reads: CASSATGKRNNQPQHF. The CDR3 region has the DNA TGTGCCAGTAGTGCGACAGGGAAACGGAACAATCAGCCCCAGCATTTT.

At least ten counts were recorded for this clonotype. V usage is TRBV12-3 or TRBV12-4 and J usage is TRBJ1-1; D gene ambiguous. The CDR3 length is 15 residues. Trimming stripped 8 bases from V and 0 bases from J, with 16 bases between. In nucleotides, the CDR3 is TGTGCCAGCCGAAGGGAGCCGGGGATGAACACTGAAGCTTTCTTT. It specifies CASRREPGMNTEAFF.

This clonotype came up many times. This chain uses TRBV5-1 with TRBJ2-3; 14 bases are a match to TRBD2. Germline V gives CDR1 SGHRS, CDR2 YFSETQ. V trimming: 3 bases; J trimming: 4 bases; junction bases outside the gene matches: 7. This CDR3 spans 17 amino acids. Here the CDR3 reads CASSSRTSGGRSDTQYF. The CDR3, as DNA: TGCGCCAGCAGCTCTAGGACTAGCGGGGGGAGGTCAGATACGCAGTATTTT.

About this clonotype itself: A read error is possible here, since a much larger clone lies one base away. The CDR3 bases are TGTGCCAGCAGCAAAAGCCCGACAGACACAGATACGCAGTATTTT. It codes for CASSKSPTDTDTQYF. The rearrangement links TRBV12-3 or TRBV12-4 to TRBJ2-3; D perhaps matches TRBD1 (5 bases). Trimming took off 6 bases at V and 2 bases at J, with 15 bases between the two ends. There are 15 residues in the CDR3.

This clonotype was observed at least ten times. The chain couples TRBV27 to TRBJ2-1; D is uncertain. The germline V and J ends were trimmed by 3 bases and 5 bases, with 8 bases remaining between them. The CDR3 totals 13 residues. The V gene's germline CDR1 is MNHEY and CDR2 SMNVEV (reference sequence). CDR3: CASSFGANNEQFF. For the CDR3, the DNA is TGTGCCAGCAGTTTCGGCGCGAACAATGAGCAGTTCTTC.

This clonotype was found many times. The chain couples TRBV28 to TRBJ2-3, with TRBD1 as a possible D gene (5 bases). The end of the DNA aligns better with TRBJ2-5, so the J call may be wrong. The CDR3 runs to 11 residues. Germline V gene lookup returns CDR1 MDHEN and CDR2 SYDVKM. The chain's CDR3 is CASSLRGTQYF. The CDR3 nucleotides are TGTGCCAGCAGTTTAAGGGGGACCCAGTACTTC.

This clonotype was detected a few times. This rearrangement joins TRBV7-2 to TRBJ2-7; TRBD2 agrees at 9 bases. The length of the CDR3 is 14 residues. Germline V gene lookup returns CDR1 SGHTA and CDR2 FQGNSA. V was pared by 3 bases and J by 7 bases, with 7 bases of the junction left unmatched. The CDR3 protein is CASSFQRGALEQYF. CDR3 bases: TGTGCCAGCAGCTTCCAGCGGGGGGCATTGGAGCAGTACTTC.

This clonotype appeared many times. The chain links TRBV10-3 to TRBJ2-7, with D perhaps TRBD2 (5 bases). V was clipped by 8 bases and J by 0 bases, with 8 bases between them. There are 12 residues in the CDR3. Germline-derived CDR1 and CDR2 are ENHRY and SYGVKD. The DNA for the CDR3 is TGTGCCATCGCACGGGACTCCTACGAGCAGTACTTC. It yields the protein CAIARDSYEQYF.

This clonotype was seen at least ten times. This sequence joins TRBV18 and TRBJ1-1, with D perhaps matching TRBD1 (5 bases). Germline V CDR1 and CDR2: KGHSH, LQKENI. The CDR3 consists of 13 residues. V lost 3 bases and J lost 5, with 10 bases in between. The CDR3 loop reads CASSPGGETEAFF. CDR3 coding DNA: TGTGCCAGCTCACCCGGGGGAGAAACTGAAGCTTTCTTT.

This clonotype has at least ten counts. The chain employs TRBV7-2 and TRBJ2-1; D unclear. V was cut by 2 bases and J by 0 bases, with 11 bases left in between. Germline CDR1 SGHTA, CDR2 FQGNSA. The CDR3 spans 16 residues. The CDR3 spells CASSLQVLSSYNEQFF. CDR3 coding DNA: TGTGCCAGCAGCTTACAGGTCTTAAGCTCCTACAATGAGCAGTTCTTC.

Many counts were recorded for this clonotype. This chain uses TRBV29-1 with TRBJ1-2, with unresolved D. CDR1 is SQVTM and CDR2 is ANQGSEA in the germline V gene. Trimming removed 6 bases from V and 2 bases from J, with 22 bases in between. CDR3 size: 16 residues. DNA for the CDR3: TGCAGCGTCGACCGCACTTCAGGAGCTGAAAACTATGGCTACACCTTC. Protein sequence: CSVDRTSGAENYGYTF.

The sample holds many counts of this clonotype. J is TRBJ1-1 and V is TRBV4-3, with 7 bases aligning to TRBD1. There are 15 residues in the CDR3. Unmatched junction bases numbered 7, after V lost 0 bases and J lost 6 bases. Germline CDR1 LGHNA, CDR2 YSLEER. This CDR3 reads CASSQDDRVVSEAFF. The CDR3, as DNA: TGCGCCAGCAGCCAAGATGACAGGGTTGTATCTGAAGCTTTCTTT.

This clonotype was detected ten times or more. The V gene is TRBV21-1, the J gene TRBJ2-5; the table calls TRBD1, which could not be checked here. TRBV21-1 is a pseudogene segment. This CDR3 spans 15 amino acids. CDR3 sequence: CASSKAGFREETQYF. The CDR3 DNA sequence: TGTGCCAGCAGCAAAGCTGGGTTCAGGGAAGAGACCCAGTACTTC.

This clonotype has at least ten counts. J is TRBJ2-1 and V is TRBV9, with 12 positions matching TRBD2. The trim removed 4 bases at V and 9 bases at J, leaving 11 bases unmatched. CDR3 length: 16 residues. Germline CDR1 SGDLS, CDR2 YYNGEE. This chain's CDR3 is CASSPQTSGRTGEQFF. The CDR3 DNA is TGTGCCAGCAGCCCTCAGACTAGCGGGAGAACCGGTGAGCAGTTCTTC. Filled out from reference TRBV9 and TRBJ2-1, the complete variable domain reads DSGVTQTPKHLITATGQRVTLRCSPRSGDLSVYWYQQSLDQGLQFLIQYYNGEERAKGNILERFSAQQFPDLHSELNLSSLELGDSALYFCASSPQTSGRTGEQFFGPGTRLTVL.

This clonotype was counted only a few times. The chain couples TRBV11-2 to TRBJ1-6; D is unresolved. The CDR3 runs to 14 residues. Looked up from germline, CDR1 is SGHAT and CDR2 is FQNNGV. V was shortened by 2 bases and J by 9 bases, with 11 bases between the two germline ends. In nucleotides, the CDR3 is TGTGCCAGCAGCTTAATAAGGGATCGTTCACCCCTCCACTTT. The encoded protein is CASSLIRDRSPLHF.

This clonotype appeared many times. The chain uses TRBV10-3 and TRBJ2-2; TRBD2 agrees at 8 bases. Germline values: CDR1 ENHRY, CDR2 SYGVKD. Trimming cost V 5 bases and J 0 bases; bases outside gene matches: 2. This CDR3 contains 15 residues. The CDR3 DNA sequence: TGTGCCATCAGTAAACTAGCGGCGAACACCGGGGAGCTGTTTTTT. This translates into CAISKLAANTGELFF.

This clonotype has a count of ten or more. The chain carries TRBV12-3 or TRBV12-4 and TRBJ2-7; no definite D call. The V gene lost 1 base and the J gene lost 2 bases, with 9 bases spanning the gap. The CDR3 is 14 amino acids. CDR3: CASSLGVGPYEQYF. The CDR3 bases are TGTGCCAGCAGTTTAGGGGTGGGTCCCTACGAGCAGTACTTC.

Many counts were recorded for this clonotype. V and J are TRBV5-1 and TRBJ2-7; 7 nucleotides agree with TRBD2. The CDR3 has 16 residues. The germline gives CDR1 SGHRS, CDR2 YFSETQ. V was clipped by 5 bases and J by 2 bases; unmatched bases: 13. This chain's CDR3 is CASRTGRAGPTYEQYF. The CDR3 nucleotides read TGCGCCAGCAGGACCGGAAGAGCGGGACCCACCTACGAGCAGTACTTC.

This clonotype was picked up many times. This chain links TRBV20-1 with TRBJ2-4, with D hard to call. This CDR3 is built from 12 residues. The V end lost 6 bases, the J end lost 6 bases, and 12 bases lay between the germline ends. The germline V gene has CDR1 DFQATT and CDR2 SNEGSKA (reference sequence). The CDR3 spells CSANIGGNIQYF. CDR3 DNA: TGCAGTGCCAACATAGGTGGAAACATTCAGTACTTC.

This clonotype was seen repeatedly, ten times or more. J is TRBJ2-7 and V is TRBV12-3 or TRBV12-4, with TRBD1 matching 11 bases. V lost 3 bases, J lost 6 bases, and 10 bases stayed unmatched. The CDR3 has 16 amino acids. CDR3 sequence reads: CASSLGERTGGFEQYF. CDR3 nucleotides: TGTGCCAGCAGTTTGGGGGAGCGGACAGGGGGCTTCGAGCAGTACTTC.

This clonotype was recorded many times. The genes are TRBV20-1 and TRBJ2-7; the D gene is possibly TRBD2 (6 bases). The germline V gene encodes CDR1 DFQATT and CDR2 SNEGSKA (reference sequence). V was trimmed by 5 bases and J by 0 bases, leaving 11 bases between them. This CDR3 spans 13 amino acids. The CDR3 protein is CSARYSGSYEQYF. The CDR3 DNA sequence: TGCAGTGCTCGATATAGCGGCTCCTACGAGCAGTACTTC.

This clonotype was counted ten times or more. Written as DNA, the CDR3 is TGCGCCAGCAGCGGCTTAGGGGAGCAGTACTTC. Protein product: CASSGLGEQYF. This chain uses TRBV5-1 with TRBJ2-7; the D is unclear. This CDR3 is 11 amino acids long. CDR1 and CDR2 (germline): SGHRS, YFSETQ. Trimming shortened V by 4 bases and J by 7 bases, and 9 bases separated the two germline ends.

This clonotype was recorded many times. This chain uses TRBV7-3 with TRBJ2-5, with 7 bases fitting TRBD2. This CDR3 contains 13 residues. Unmatched junction bases numbered 4, after V lost 5 bases and J lost 4 bases. Germline CDR1 reads SGHTA; CDR2 reads FQGTGA. The CDR3 DNA reads TGTGCCAGCAGCCCCGGGGGGAGAGAGACCCAGTACTTC. Translating it yields CASSPGGRETQYF.

This clonotype was counted many times. The chain is built from TRBV5-5 and TRBJ2-3; weak D call: TRBD2 (6 bases). Germline CDR1 SGHKS, CDR2 YYEKEE (reference sequence). This CDR3 region has 14 residues. Deletions cut 3 bases from V and 0 bases from J, with 8 bases between. The CDR3 reads CASSSGTSTDTQYF. Here the CDR3 DNA reads TGTGCCAGCAGCTCCGGGACTAGCACAGATACGCAGTATTTT. Full variable domain (rest looked up from reference TRBV5-5 and TRBJ2-3): DAGVTQSPTHLIKTRGQQVTLRCSPISGHKSVSWYQQVLGQGPQFIFQYYEKEERGRGNFPDRFSARQFPNYSSELNVNALLLGDSALYLCASSSGTSTDTQYFGPGTRLTVL.

This clonotype was found many times. This chain uses TRBV5-1 with TRBJ2-1; tentatively, D is TRBD2 (7 bases). Trimming took off 4 bases at V and 5 bases at J, with 19 bases between the two ends. Per the germline V gene, CDR1 is SGHRS and CDR2 is YFSETQ. The CDR3 contains 16 residues. As DNA, the CDR3 is TGCGCCAGCAGCCTGGGGGCTAGCGGAACCAACAATGAGCAGTTCTTC. It yields the protein CASSLGASGTNNEQFF.

This clonotype was detected ten times or more. The chain uses TRBV6-2 or TRBV6-3 and TRBJ2-5; no firm D call. Germline CDR1 and CDR2: MNHEY and SVGEGT. V lost 8 bases to trimming and J lost 6 bases, with 13 bases between them. The CDR3 is 12 amino acids. Here the CDR3 reads CASSYPKKTQYF. CDR3 in DNA: TGTGCCAGCTCTTACCCCAAGAAGACCCAGTACTTC.

With regard to this clonotype: A single base separates this from a much larger clone, so it may be a read error. The chain carries TRBV27 and TRBJ2-7; either TRBD1 or TRBD2 may fit D (5 bases each). The germline gives CDR1 MNHEY, CDR2 SMNVEV (reference sequence). The length of the CDR3 is 15 residues. In DNA, the CDR3 is TGTGCCAGCAGTTTCGGGGCCACTGGCTCCTACGAGCTGTACTTC. Amino acid sequence: CASSFGATGSYELYF.